The 6 T cell receptor beta chains below were found in one sample sequenced in a study of patients and donors after allogeneic stem cell transplantation. TCRdb reprocessed the RT-PCR reads with MiXCR, giving one entry per CDR3 protein. Among tens of thousands of distinct CDR3 sequences listed, 4% to 5% were seen once. The material sequenced was blood, either unsorted or a sorted T cell fraction (not recorded which). These receptors were collected from a human donor who was either an allogeneic HSCT recipient or a stem cell or donor lymphocyte infusion donor (not recorded which). It is not recorded whose cells these are; they may come from a transplant donor.

This chain links TRBV24-1 with TRBJ2-2, with D perhaps matching TRBD1 (6 bases). The germline V gene encodes CDR1 KGHDR and CDR2 SFDVKD. The CDR3 is 16 residues long. V was clipped by 4 bases and J by 4 bases, with 15 bases between them. Written as DNA, the CDR3 is TGTGCCACCAGTGACCACAGAGGACAGAGCACCGGGGAGCTGTTTTTT. Protein product: CATSDHRGQSTGELFF.

There are many counts of this clonotype. The genes are TRBV20-1 and TRBJ2-2; the match to TRBD2 covers 8 bases. Trimming at V came to 4 bases and at J to 1 base, leaving 5 bases not matched to a gene. CDR1 and CDR2 (germline): DFQATT, SNEGSKA (reference sequence). CDR3 length: 15 residues. This CDR3 reads CSAIAGRMNTGELFF. The CDR3 DNA reads TGCAGTGCTATAGCGGGGCGTATGAACACCGGGGAGCTGTTTTTT.

This clonotype was seen repeatedly, ten times or more. The chain employs TRBV4-2 and TRBJ1-1, with D possibly being TRBD1 (6 bases). This CDR3 region has 18 residues. V was shortened by 0 bases and J by 1 base, with 18 bases between the two germline ends. Germline CDR1 is LGHNA and CDR2 is YNFKEQ. In DNA, the CDR3 is TGTGCCAGCAGCCAAGAATTGGGGCAGGGCAGGGGGAACACTGAAGCTTTCTTT. Amino acids: CASSQELGQGRGNTEAFF.

This clonotype was observed a few times. The V gene is TRBV5-5, the J gene TRBJ2-1, with a weak D call TRBD2 (6 bases). Trimming removed 0 bases from V and 5 bases from J, with 12 bases in between. Looked up from germline, CDR1 is SGHKS and CDR2 is YYEKEE (reference sequence). The CDR3 runs to 15 residues. The CDR3: CASSLVELANNEQFF. The CDR3 nucleotides read TGTGCCAGCAGCTTGGTTGAGCTAGCGAACAATGAGCAGTTCTTC.

This clonotype was recorded at least ten times. The V and J genes are TRBV11-2 and TRBJ1-1; D call uncertain. CDR1 and CDR2 from the germline V gene are SGHAT and FQNNGV. The CDR3 length is 15 residues. The ends were cut back, 0 bases at V and 3 bases at J, with 11 bases in the middle. This CDR3 is CASSLDPGVHTEAFF. The CDR3 DNA follows: TGTGCCAGCAGCTTAGATCCAGGCGTGCACACTGAAGCTTTCTTT.

This clonotype was seen ten or more times. CDR3 in amino acids: CASSQGGLARTYEQYF. CDR3 DNA: TGTGCCAGCAGCCAAGGGGGACTAGCGCGTACCTACGAGCAGTACTTC. The gene calls are TRBV3-1 and TRBJ2-7; 10 bases are a match to TRBD2. The ends lost 1 base at V and 2 bases at J; junction bases unmatched: 5. The CDR3 is made up of 16 amino acids. The germline CDR1 and CDR2 sequences are LGHDT and YNNKEL (reference sequence).